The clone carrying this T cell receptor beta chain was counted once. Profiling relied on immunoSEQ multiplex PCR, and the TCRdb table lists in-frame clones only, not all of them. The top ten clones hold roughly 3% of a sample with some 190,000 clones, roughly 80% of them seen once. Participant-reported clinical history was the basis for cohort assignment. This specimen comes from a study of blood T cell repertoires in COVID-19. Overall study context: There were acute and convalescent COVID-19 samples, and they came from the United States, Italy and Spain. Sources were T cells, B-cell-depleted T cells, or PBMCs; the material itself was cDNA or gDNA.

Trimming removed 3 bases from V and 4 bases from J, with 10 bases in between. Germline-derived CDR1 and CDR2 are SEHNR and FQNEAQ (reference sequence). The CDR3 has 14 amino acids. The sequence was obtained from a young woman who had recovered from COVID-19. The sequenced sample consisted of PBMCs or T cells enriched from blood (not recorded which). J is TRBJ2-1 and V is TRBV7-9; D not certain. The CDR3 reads CASSFGQAYNEQFF. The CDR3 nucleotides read TGTGCCAGCAGCTTTGGGCAGGCTTACAATGAGCAGTTCTTC.